This T cell receptor beta chain was sequenced in a study of blood T cells in healthy people across ages. In terms of origin and age, donors were healthy Caucasian individuals from Russia aged about 6 to 90. The total RNA that was extracted per sample amounted to at least 5 micrograms. The length of the CDR3 is 15 residues. Germline CDR1 is LGHDT and CDR2 is YNNKEL (reference sequence). Details on this clonotype: What it recognizes is unknown.

Sample-barcoded 5' priming and a J-beta primer mix drove a second PCR of roughly 6 to 12 cycles. TCRdb recomputed calls from the 5' RACE reads with MiXCR, one row per CDR3 protein. The sample lists 730,000 or so distinct CDR3 sequences; roughly 45% were seen once. Points from the study as a whole: Versus aged donors, long-lived donors had higher diversity and more naive CD4+ cells.

This sequence joins TRBV3-1 and TRBJ2-7, with TRBD1 matching over 8 bases. The J call is uncertain, as TRBJ2-5 better fits the DNA end. Specimen: blood. The sequence came from a woman aged 55-70 years in good health. CDR3 sequence reads: CASNFPGQGAETQYF. The DNA for the CDR3 is TGTGCCAGCAACTTCCCGGGGCAGGGGGCAGAGACCCAGTACTTC.